Here is one T cell receptor (beta chain) with its context. There is no known antigen for this receptor. No much larger clonotype is one base removed from it; base qualities were not supplied. The sample originates from a study of technical replicates of blood from several donors (dated by TCRdb to between 2016 and 2019). There are 14 amino acids in the CDR3, from cysteine to phenylalanine inclusive. The CDR3 DNA has 42 bases and is translated from base 1. According to the germline V gene, CDR1 reads MNHEY and CDR2 reads SVGAGI. V is shortened by 6 bases, J by 3 bases, and the region joining them spans 12 bases. Library preparation was by the immunoSEQ multiplex PCR assay. TCRdb mirrors the immuneACCESS table, restricted to in-frame sequences. Some clones are absent from its copies; in checked studies, under half trace to an unresolved V gene, and the reason for the others is unknown. This sample has approximately 73,000 clones in its table, and approximately 96% of those were observed once. The ten largest clones represent 0.3% to 0.35% of the sample.

Recombination joined TRBV6-5 with TRBJ2-1, and possibly TRBD1, on 5 matching bases. Sample: T cells isolated from PBMCs. The source of this sequence is a human donor in good health. CDR3 sequence: CASRGPFDYNEQFF. The DNA sequence is given as TGTGCCAGCAGGGGGCCTTTTGACTACAATGAGCAGTTCTTC.